This T cell receptor beta chain stems from a study of tumor-infiltrating lymphocytes in primary liver carcinoma. For the study at large: Samples gave roughly 3.65 to 7.5 million productive TCRbeta reads, similar across tissue types.

This clonotype was observed a few times. Its target is unknown. A junction boundary mismatches the germline segment, possibly from a read error. This CDR3 region has 13 residues. CDR1 and CDR2 from the germline V gene are SQVTM and ANQGSEA. The researchers produced TCR beta cDNA from roughly 500 ng total RNA with a constant-region primer. Three rounds of nested multiplex PCR with slightly modified ARM-PCR produced TCR beta libraries. TRBV1-TRBV30 forward primers and a C-beta reverse primer were used in the first two PCR rounds, which each ran for about 10 cycles. TCRdb reprocessed the multiplex PCR reads with MiXCR, giving one entry per CDR3 protein. The data show about 48,000 distinct CDR3 sequences, with around 79% seen just once and 20% to 30% held by the top ten. The study, taken as a whole, reports: Present in all five tumor regions were only about 7.5-24% of the top clones. Tumors had a significantly higher top-250-clone fraction than blood (p = 0.039).

It was from roughly 20-30 mg of unsorted bulk tissue that RNA and DNA were co-extracted. Each sampled tumor had five separate regions taken from it. The V and J genes are TRBV29-1 and TRBJ2-1; D not certain. The sequence derives from a man aged 35 to 55 with primary liver carcinoma and hepatitis B virus infection. The specimen was liver tumor tissue from sampling region 3. Specified subset: tumor region T3, left-lateral pole. CDR3 loop: CSVEETIGNEQPF. In DNA form, the CDR3 reads TGCAGTGTTGAAGAGACCATTGGCAATGAGCAGCCCTTC.